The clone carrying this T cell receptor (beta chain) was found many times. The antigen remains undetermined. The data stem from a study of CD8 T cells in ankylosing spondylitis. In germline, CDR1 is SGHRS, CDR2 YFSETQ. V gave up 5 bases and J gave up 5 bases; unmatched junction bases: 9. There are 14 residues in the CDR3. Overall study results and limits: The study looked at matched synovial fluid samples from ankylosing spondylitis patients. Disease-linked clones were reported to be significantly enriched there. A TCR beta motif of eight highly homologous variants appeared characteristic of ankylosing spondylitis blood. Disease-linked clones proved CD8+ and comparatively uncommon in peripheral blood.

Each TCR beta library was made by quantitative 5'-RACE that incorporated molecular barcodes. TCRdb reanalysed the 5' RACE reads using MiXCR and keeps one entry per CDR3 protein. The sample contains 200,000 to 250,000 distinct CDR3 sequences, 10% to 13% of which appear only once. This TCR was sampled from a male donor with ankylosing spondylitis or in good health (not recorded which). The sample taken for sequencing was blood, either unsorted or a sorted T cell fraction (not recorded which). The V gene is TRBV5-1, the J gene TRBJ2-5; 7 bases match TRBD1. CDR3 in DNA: TGCGCCAGCAGTCCCGTAACAGGGGACGAGACCCAGTACTTC. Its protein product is CASSPVTGDETQYF.